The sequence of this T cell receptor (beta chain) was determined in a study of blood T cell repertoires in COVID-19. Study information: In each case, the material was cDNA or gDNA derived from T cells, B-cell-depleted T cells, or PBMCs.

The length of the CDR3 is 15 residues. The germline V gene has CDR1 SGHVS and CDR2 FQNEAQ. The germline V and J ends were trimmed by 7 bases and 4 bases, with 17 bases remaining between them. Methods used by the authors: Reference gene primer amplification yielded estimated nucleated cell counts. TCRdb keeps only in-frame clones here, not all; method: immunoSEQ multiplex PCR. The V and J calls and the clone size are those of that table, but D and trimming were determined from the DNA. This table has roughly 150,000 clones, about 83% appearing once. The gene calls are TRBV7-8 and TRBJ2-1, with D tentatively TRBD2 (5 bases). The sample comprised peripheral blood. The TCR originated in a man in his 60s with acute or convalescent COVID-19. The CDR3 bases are TGTGCCAGCACCCAGCGGAGGACGGATTACAATGAGCAGTTCTTC. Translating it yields CASTQRRTDYNEQFF.